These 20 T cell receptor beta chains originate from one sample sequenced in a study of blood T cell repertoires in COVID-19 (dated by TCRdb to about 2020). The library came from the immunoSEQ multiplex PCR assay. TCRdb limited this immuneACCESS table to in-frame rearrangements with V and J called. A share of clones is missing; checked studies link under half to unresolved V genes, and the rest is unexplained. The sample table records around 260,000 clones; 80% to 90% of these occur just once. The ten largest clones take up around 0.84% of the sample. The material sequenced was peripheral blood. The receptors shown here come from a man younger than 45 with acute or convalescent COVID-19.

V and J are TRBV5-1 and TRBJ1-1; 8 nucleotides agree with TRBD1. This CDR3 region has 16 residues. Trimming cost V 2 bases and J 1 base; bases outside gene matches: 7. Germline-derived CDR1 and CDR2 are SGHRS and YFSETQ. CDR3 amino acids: CASSFRGRVRNTEAFF. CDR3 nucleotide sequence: TGCGCCAGCAGCTTCAGGGGGCGCGTCAGGAACACTGAAGCTTTCTTT.

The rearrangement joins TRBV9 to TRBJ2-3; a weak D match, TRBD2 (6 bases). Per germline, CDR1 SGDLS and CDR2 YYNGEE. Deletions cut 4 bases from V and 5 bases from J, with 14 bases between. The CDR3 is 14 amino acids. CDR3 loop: CASSPRGAEDTQYF. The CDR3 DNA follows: TGTGCCAGCAGCCCCCGCGGGGCCGAAGATACGCAGTATTTT. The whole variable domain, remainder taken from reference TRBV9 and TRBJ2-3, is DSGVTQTPKHLITATGQRVTLRCSPRSGDLSVYWYQQSLDQGLQFLIQYYNGEERAKGNILERFSAQQFPDLHSELNLSSLELGDSALYFCASSPRGAEDTQYFGPGTRLTVL.

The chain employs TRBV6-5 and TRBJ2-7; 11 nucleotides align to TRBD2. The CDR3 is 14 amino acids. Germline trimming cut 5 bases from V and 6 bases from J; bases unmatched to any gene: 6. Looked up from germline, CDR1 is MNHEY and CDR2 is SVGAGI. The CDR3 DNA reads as TGTGCCAGCAGTCCGACTAGCGGGGTTATCGAGCAGTACTTC. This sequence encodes CASSPTSGVIEQYF.

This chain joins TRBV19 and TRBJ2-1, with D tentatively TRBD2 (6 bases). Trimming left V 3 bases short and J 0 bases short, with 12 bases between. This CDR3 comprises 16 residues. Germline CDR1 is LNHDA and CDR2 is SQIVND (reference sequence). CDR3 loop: CASSMHGGSSYNEQFF. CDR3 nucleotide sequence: TGTGCCAGTAGTATGCACGGGGGAAGCTCCTACAATGAGCAGTTCTTC. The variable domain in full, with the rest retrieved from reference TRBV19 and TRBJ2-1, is DGGITQSPKYLFRKEGQNVTLSCEQNLNHDAMYWYRQDPGQGLRLIYYSQIVNDFQKGDIAEGYSVSREKKESFPLTVTSAQKNPTAFYLCASSMHGGSSYNEQFFGPGTRLTVL.

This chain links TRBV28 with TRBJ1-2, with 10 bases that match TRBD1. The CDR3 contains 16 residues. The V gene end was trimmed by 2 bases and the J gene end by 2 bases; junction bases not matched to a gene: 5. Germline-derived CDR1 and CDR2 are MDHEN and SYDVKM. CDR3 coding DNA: TGTGCCAGCAGTTTAGGGGGACAGGGGTTGAACTATGGCTACACCTTC. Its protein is CASSLGGQGLNYGYTF.

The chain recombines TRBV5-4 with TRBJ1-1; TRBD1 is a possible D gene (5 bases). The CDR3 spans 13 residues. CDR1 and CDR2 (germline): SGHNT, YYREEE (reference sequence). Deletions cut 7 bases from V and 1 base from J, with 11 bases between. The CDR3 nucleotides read TGTGCCAGCTATCAGGGTAGGAACACTGAAGCTTTCTTT. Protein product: CASYQGRNTEAFF.

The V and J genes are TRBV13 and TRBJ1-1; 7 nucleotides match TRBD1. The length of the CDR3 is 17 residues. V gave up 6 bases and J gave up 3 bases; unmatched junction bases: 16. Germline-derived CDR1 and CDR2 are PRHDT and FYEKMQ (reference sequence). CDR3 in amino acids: CASRSGQFGLGDTEAFF. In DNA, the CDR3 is TGTGCCAGCAGATCGGGACAGTTCGGGTTGGGAGACACTGAAGCTTTCTTT.

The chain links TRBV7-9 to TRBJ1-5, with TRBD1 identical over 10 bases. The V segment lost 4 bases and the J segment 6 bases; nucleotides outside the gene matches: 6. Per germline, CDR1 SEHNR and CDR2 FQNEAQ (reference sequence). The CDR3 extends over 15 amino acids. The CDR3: CASSCPGQGSQPQHF. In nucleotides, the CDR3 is TGTGCCAGCAGCTGCCCGGGACAGGGGTCTCAGCCCCAGCATTTT. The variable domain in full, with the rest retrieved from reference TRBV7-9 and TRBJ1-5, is DTGVSQNPRHKITKRGQNVTFRCDPISEHNRLYWYRQTLGQGPEFLTYFQNEAQLEKSRLLSDRFSAERPKGSFSTLEIQRTEQGDSAMYLCASSCPGQGSQPQHFGDGTRLSIL.

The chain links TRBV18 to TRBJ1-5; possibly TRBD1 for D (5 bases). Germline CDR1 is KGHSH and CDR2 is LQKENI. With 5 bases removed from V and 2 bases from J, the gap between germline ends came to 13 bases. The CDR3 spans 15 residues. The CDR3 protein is CASSIMGGGNQPQHF. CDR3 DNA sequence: TGTGCCAGCTCAATCATGGGGGGTGGCAATCAGCCCCAGCATTTT.

DNA for the CDR3: TGTGCCAGCAGCCAGGGGCTGGGGCGGGGCCCCTACAATGAGCAGTTCTTC. Its protein product is CASSQGLGRGPYNEQFF. The V and J genes are TRBV3-1 (or the pseudogene TRBV3-2) and TRBJ2-1, with D possibly TRBD2 on 6 matching bases. The CDR3 is made up of 17 amino acids. Germline assignment: CDR1 LGHDT and CDR2 YNNKEL (reference sequence). V lost 3 bases to trimming and J lost 2 bases, with 17 bases between them.

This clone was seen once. The chain's CDR3 is CASSPMGSNEQFF. The CDR3 region has the DNA TGTGCCAGCTCGCCCATGGGCAGCAATGAGCAGTTCTTC. The rearrangement links TRBV9 to TRBJ2-1; no firm D call. Germline-derived CDR1 and CDR2 are SGDLS and YYNGEE. The CDR3 totals 13 residues. V was clipped by 7 bases and J by 6 bases, with 14 bases between them.

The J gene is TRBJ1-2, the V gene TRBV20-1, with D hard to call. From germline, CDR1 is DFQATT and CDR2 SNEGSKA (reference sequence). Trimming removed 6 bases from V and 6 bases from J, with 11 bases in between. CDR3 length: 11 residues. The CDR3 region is CSAAGPHGYTF. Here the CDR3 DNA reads TGCAGTGCGGCGGGCCCCCATGGCTACACCTTC.

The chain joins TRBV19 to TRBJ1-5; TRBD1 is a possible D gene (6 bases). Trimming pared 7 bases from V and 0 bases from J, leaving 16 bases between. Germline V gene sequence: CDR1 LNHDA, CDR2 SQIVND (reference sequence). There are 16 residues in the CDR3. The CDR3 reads CASTQGGGNSNQPQHF. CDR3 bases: TGTGCCAGTACCCAGGGAGGGGGTAATAGCAATCAGCCCCAGCATTTT.

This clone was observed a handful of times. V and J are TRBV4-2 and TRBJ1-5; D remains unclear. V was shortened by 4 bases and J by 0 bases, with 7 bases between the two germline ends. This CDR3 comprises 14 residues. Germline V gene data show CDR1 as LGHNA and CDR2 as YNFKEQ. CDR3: CASSRSGSNQPQHF. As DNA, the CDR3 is TGTGCCAGCAGCCGGTCAGGTAGCAATCAGCCCCAGCATTTT.

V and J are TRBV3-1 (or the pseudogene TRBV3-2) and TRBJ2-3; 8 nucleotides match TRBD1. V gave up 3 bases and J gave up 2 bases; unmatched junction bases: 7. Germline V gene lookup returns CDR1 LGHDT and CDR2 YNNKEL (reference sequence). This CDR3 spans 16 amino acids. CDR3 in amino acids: CASSQNDRGFTDTQYF. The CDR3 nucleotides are TGTGCCAGCAGCCAGAACGACAGGGGCTTCACAGATACGCAGTATTTT.

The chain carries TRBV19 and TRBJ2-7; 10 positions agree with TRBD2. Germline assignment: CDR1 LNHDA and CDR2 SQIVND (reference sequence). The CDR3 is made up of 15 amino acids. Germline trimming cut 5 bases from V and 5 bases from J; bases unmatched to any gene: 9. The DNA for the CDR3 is TGTGCCAGTAGTGCCCTAGCGGGAGACGTGAACGAGCAGTACTTC. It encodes CASSALAGDVNEQYF. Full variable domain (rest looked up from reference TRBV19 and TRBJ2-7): DGGITQSPKYLFRKEGQNVTLSCEQNLNHDAMYWYRQDPGQGLRLIYYSQIVNDFQKGDIAEGYSVSREKKESFPLTVTSAQKNPTAFYLCASSALAGDVNEQYFGPGTRLTVT.

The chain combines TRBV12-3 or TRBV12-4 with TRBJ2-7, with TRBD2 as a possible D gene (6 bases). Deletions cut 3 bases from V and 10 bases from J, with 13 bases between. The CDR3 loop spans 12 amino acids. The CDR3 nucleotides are TGTGCCAGCAGTTTTATCGACGGGAGTCAGTACTTC. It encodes CASSFIDGSQYF.

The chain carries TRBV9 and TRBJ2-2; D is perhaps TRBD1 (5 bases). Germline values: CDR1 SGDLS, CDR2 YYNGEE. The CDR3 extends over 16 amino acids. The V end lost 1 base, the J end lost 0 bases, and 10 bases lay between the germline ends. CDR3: CASSVLAGSNTGELFF. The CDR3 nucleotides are TGTGCCAGCAGCGTATTGGCAGGGTCGAACACCGGGGAGCTGTTTTTT.

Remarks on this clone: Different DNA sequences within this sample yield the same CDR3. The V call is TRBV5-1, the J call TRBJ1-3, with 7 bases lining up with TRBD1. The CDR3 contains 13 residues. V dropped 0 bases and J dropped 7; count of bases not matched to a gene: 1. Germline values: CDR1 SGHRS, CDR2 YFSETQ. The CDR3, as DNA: TGCGCCAGCAGCTTGGGACAGGGCAACACCATATATTTT. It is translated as CASSLGQGNTIYF.

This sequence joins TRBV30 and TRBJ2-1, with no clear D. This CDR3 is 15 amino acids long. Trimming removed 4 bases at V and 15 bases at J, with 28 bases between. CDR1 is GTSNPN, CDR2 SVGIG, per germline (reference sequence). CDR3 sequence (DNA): TGTGCCTGGACCCCTCCCCGCGCCCCTAGTAGGTTTCGGTTCTTC. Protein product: CAWTPPRAPSRFRFF.